The 22 T cell receptor delta chains listed next were all sequenced from one sample in a study of gammadelta T cells in human blood. TCRdb fed the RT-PCR reads into CATT to redo clone calling. The sample yields about 1,800 delta-chain clones, approximately 8.8% seen once. The sequenced sample was non-Vgamma9Vdelta2 gamma-delta T cells from infant blood. All receptors derive from a human donor.

This sequence joins TRDV1 and TRDJ1; D unresolved. This CDR3 has 15 amino acids. Trimming stripped 2 bases from V and 0 bases from J, with 10 bases between. The germline gives CDR1 TSWWSYY, CDR2 QGS. Here the CDR3 DNA reads TGTGCTCTTGGGGAAAGAGGACTAAACACCGATAAACTCATCTTT. Its translation: CALGERGLNTDKLIF.

This clone was counted only a few times. V and J are TRDV1 and TRDJ1; the D gene is possibly TRDD3 (6 bases). Germline V gives CDR1 TSWWSYY, CDR2 QGS. The CDR3 is 18 amino acids. The V end was cut by 0 bases, the J end by 7 bases, with 24 bases between. CDR3 bases: TGTGCTCTTGGGGAACTGAAACTAAGGGGGGACCCCCGCGGTAAACTCATCTTT. Its protein is CALGELKLRGDPRGKLIF.

This clone ranks as medium-sized. The chain combines TRDV1 with TRDJ1; 11 nucleotides align to TRDD3. Germline loops: CDR1 TSWWSYY, CDR2 QGS. Germline trimming cut 3 bases from V and 0 bases from J; bases unmatched to any gene: 15. The CDR3 has 20 residues. The CDR3 loop reads CALGDPQPGGYIPHTDKLIF. In nucleotides, the CDR3 is TGTGCTCTTGGGGACCCCCAACCTGGGGGATACATACCCCACACCGATAAACTCATCTTT.

This clone is deemed large. J is TRDJ1 and V is TRDV1, with 13 bases fitting TRDD3. Germline V gene data show CDR1 as TSWWSYY and CDR2 as QGS. V shed 1 base, J shed 3 bases, and the junction held 14 bases outside the gene matches. This CDR3 has 20 residues. The CDR3 bases are TGTGCTCTTGGGGAACGGGGTTTTCCTACTGGGGGATACGGCCCCGATAAACTCATCTTT. It specifies CALGERGFPTGGYGPDKLIF.

This clone qualifies as medium-sized (0.01 to 0.1%). The chain is built from TRDV3 and TRDJ1, with D possibly being TRDD2 or TRDD3 (5 bases each). The V end lost 4 bases, the J end lost 2 bases, and 35 bases lay between the germline ends. The CDR3 covers 20 residues. Germline CDR1 TVYSNPD, CDR2 GDNSRS (reference sequence). In DNA form, the CDR3 reads TGTGCCTCTCGCAGCCTACGTGGTGGGGACCCCAAGTCTTTAACCGATAAACTCATCTTT. It is translated as CASRSLRGGDPKSLTDKLIF.

Notes on this clone: A much more abundant neighbour one base away suggests this may be a read error. The rearrangement uses TRDV1 and TRDJ1; 12 bases match TRDD3. The CDR3 has 24 residues. The V gene's germline CDR1 is TSWWSYY and CDR2 QGS. The CDR3 DNA follows: TGTGCTCTTGGGGAACAAGCCTTCCTACTACTCACTGTACTGGGGGATACCCACACCGATAAACGCATCTTT. The encoded protein is CALGEQAFLLLTVLGDTHTDKRIF.

Judged by abundance, this clone is large. This sequence joins TRDV1 and TRDJ1, with a weak D call TRDD2 (8 bases). With 5 bases removed from V and 0 bases from J, the gap between germline ends came to 43 bases. The CDR3 loop spans 25 amino acids. Per the germline V gene, CDR1 is TSWWSYY and CDR2 is QGS. The CDR3 protein is CALGKGFFLLYGRGWGTAYTDKLIF. CDR3 bases: TGTGCTCTTGGGAAGGGTTTCTTCCTACTTTACGGTAGAGGTTGGGGGACCGCGTACACCGATAAACTCATCTTT.

By proportion, this clone is large. This chain links TRDV1 with TRDJ1, with 10 positions matching TRDD3. Germline trimming cut 4 bases from V and 4 bases from J; bases unmatched to any gene: 36. The germline CDR1 and CDR2 sequences are TSWWSYY and QGS. The CDR3 length is 25 residues. The CDR3 bases are TGTGCTCTTGGGGTACTAAACGGGAACTTTCCTACCTACAGCGTACTGGGGGATTTGGGCGATAAACTCATCTTT. It codes for CALGVLNGNFPTYSVLGDLGDKLIF.

By share of the sample, this clone is large. The chain links TRAV38-2/DV8 to TRDJ1, with 8 bases matching TRDD3. The J segment lost 2 bases and the V segment lost 2 bases, leaving 14 bases of the junction unmatched. There are 18 residues in the CDR3. Germline V gives CDR1 TSESDYY, CDR2 QEAYKQQN. The CDR3 sequence is CAYRSPTPYWGGTDKLIF. DNA for the CDR3: TGTGCTTATAGGAGTCCTACCCCGTACTGGGGGGGGACCGATAAACTCATCTTT.

In its sample, this clone is medium-sized (0.01 to 0.1%). This sequence joins TRDV1 and TRDJ1, with D perhaps TRDD2 (7 bases). V was pared by 4 bases and J by 5 bases, with 23 bases between. Germline lookup yields CDR1 TSWWSYY and CDR2 QGS. This CDR3 contains 17 residues. In DNA, the CDR3 is TGTGCTCTTGGGGTCCACCTTCCTCGGCTGGGGATTGATAAACTCATCTTT. It codes for CALGVHLPRLGIDKLIF.

The V and J genes are TRDV1 and TRDJ3, with TRDD3 identical over 11 bases. This CDR3 region has 22 residues. Losses at the gene ends were 2 bases for V and 0 bases for J; bases not matched to a gene: 12. The germline gives CDR1 TSWWSYY, CDR2 QGS. In nucleotides, the CDR3 is TGTGCTCTTGGGGAAGAGGGCCTAACTGGGGGATATGACTCCTGGGACACCCGACAGATGTTTTTC. Protein sequence: CALGEEGLTGGYDSWDTRQMFF.

The chain combines TRDV1 with TRDJ1, with 9 nucleotides matching TRDD3. Germline lookup yields CDR1 TSWWSYY and CDR2 QGS. V shed 1 base, J shed 0 bases, and the junction held 12 bases outside the gene matches. The CDR3 runs to 19 residues. The CDR3 sequence is CALGEPDIKLGEYTDKLIF. CDR3 DNA: TGTGCTCTTGGGGAACCAGATATCAAACTGGGGGAATACACCGATAAACTCATCTTT.

J is TRDJ4 and V is TRDV1; TRDD2 matches 9 bases. The CDR3 has 19 amino acids. Germline CDR1 TSWWSYY, CDR2 QGS. Trimming at V came to 4 bases and at J to 0 bases, leaving 18 bases not matched to a gene. The CDR3 region is CALGVQTLPTIGGARPLIF. Here the CDR3 DNA reads TGTGCTCTTGGGGTCCAAACCCTTCCTACGATTGGGGGAGCCAGACCCCTGATCTTT.

Sample share makes this clone large. The J gene is TRDJ1, the V gene TRDV1, with 9 positions matching TRDD3. The CDR3 runs 20 residues. The V and J ends lost 2 bases and 0 bases, in that order; junction bases with no gene match: 16. CDR1 and CDR2 (germline): TSWWSYY, QGS. Here the CDR3 reads CALGETRPRGIPTYTDKLIF. The CDR3 nucleotides read TGTGCTCTTGGGGAAACCCGCCCGCGGGGGATACCTACGTACACCGATAAACTCATCTTT.

The chain recombines TRDV1 with TRDJ1; D could derive from TRDD2 or TRDD3 (6 bases each). Trimming removed 4 bases at V and 2 bases at J, with 29 bases between. The CDR3 is 20 residues long. CDR1 is TSWWSYY and CDR2 is QGS in the germline V gene. In DNA, the CDR3 is TGTGCTCTTGGGGTCGAATCCCCCATCCTACCCGACTGGGTAACCGATAAACTCATCTTT. Protein product: CALGVESPILPDWVTDKLIF.

Sample share makes this clone large. Although no V gene was called, TRDJ1 is the J gene; the table assigns TRDD3, which was not confirmed against the DNA. The CDR3 runs 15 residues. The CDR3 sequence is CASPTGGSDTDKLIF. In DNA, the CDR3 is TGTGCCTCCCCTACTGGGGGAAGCGACACCGATAAACTCATCTTT.

This clone was counted between two and nine times. This may be a read error: a much more frequent sequence differs by one nucleotide. Other nucleotide sequences in the sample specify the same CDR3. The chain joins TRDV1 to TRDJ1, with TRDD3 as a possible D gene (6 bases). This CDR3 has 19 residues. V lost 4 bases, J lost 0 bases, and 24 bases lay in between. The germline gives CDR1 TSWWSYY, CDR2 QGS. Here the CDR3 reads CALGGDEGYALAYTDKLIF. The DNA for the CDR3 is TGTGCTCTTGGGGGAGATGAGGGATATGCTTTAGCGTACACCGATAAACTCATCTTT.

Points on this clone: A much more abundant neighbour one base away suggests this may be a read error. The chain carries TRAV38-2/DV8 and TRDJ1; tentative D call: TRDD3 (5 bases). Trimming removed 1 base at V and 1 base at J, with 29 bases between. Per germline, CDR1 TSESDYY and CDR2 QEAYKQQN. The CDR3 runs to 21 residues. As DNA, the CDR3 is TGTGCTTATAGGAGCACTGGACGGCCCTTGGGCCATTCCGGATTCACCGATAAACTCATCTTT. It specifies CAYRSTGRPLGHSGFTDKLIF.

This clone is labeled as medium-sized. This chain connects TRDV1 to TRDJ1; 8 positions match TRDD2. V gave up 5 bases and J gave up 0 bases; unmatched junction bases: 17. In germline, CDR1 is TSWWSYY, CDR2 QGS. This CDR3 is built from 19 residues. CDR3 DNA: TGTGCTCTTGGGCCACTTCCTACTCCTGGTCCAAAGTACACCGATAAACTCATCTTT. Amino acid sequence: CALGPLPTPGPKYTDKLIF.

Relative to its sample, this clone is medium-sized (0.01 to 0.1%). The chain recombines TRDV1 with TRDJ1, with 7 bases lining up with TRDD3. V shed 0 bases and J 4 bases; nucleotides not matched to a gene: 17. Germline V gene lookup returns CDR1 TSWWSYY and CDR2 QGS. CDR3 size: 19 residues. The CDR3 DNA is TGTGCTCTTGGGGAACTAGGGGTACTGGGGTCCCGGACGTTCGATAAACTCATCTTT. It encodes CALGELGVLGSRTFDKLIF.

In its sample, this clone ranks as medium-sized (0.01 to 0.1%). This chain links TRDV1 with TRDJ1; TRDD3 matches 11 bases. Germline CDR1 is TSWWSYY and CDR2 is QGS. Trimming took 0 bases from V and 1 from J; bases not matched to a gene: 22. This CDR3 spans 23 amino acids. The CDR3 is CALGELMSYPSVLGDRGTDKLIF. CDR3 coding DNA: TGTGCTCTTGGGGAACTAATGTCCTACCCATCAGTACTGGGGGATAGGGGCACCGATAAACTCATCTTT.

The chain is built from TRDV3 and TRDJ1; D is tentatively TRDD2 or TRDD3 (7 bases each). V lost 0 bases and J lost 0, with 29 bases in between. Germline V CDR1 and CDR2: TVYSNPD, GDNSRS (reference sequence). The CDR3 consists of 20 residues. In DNA, the CDR3 is TGTGCCTTTAGCCTTCTTCCTAGCACTTCTTCGGGGGATCACACCGATAAACTCATCTTT. Protein: CAFSLLPSTSSGDHTDKLIF.